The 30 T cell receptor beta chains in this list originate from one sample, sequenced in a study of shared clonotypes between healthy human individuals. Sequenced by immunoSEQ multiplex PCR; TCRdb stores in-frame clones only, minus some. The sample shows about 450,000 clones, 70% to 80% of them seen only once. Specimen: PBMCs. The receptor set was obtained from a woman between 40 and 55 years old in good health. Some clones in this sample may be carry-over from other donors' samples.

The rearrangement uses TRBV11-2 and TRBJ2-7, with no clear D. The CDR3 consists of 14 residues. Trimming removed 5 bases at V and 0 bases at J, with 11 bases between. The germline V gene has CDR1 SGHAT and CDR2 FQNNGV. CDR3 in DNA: TGTGCCAGCAGCCCAAACTGGGACTCCTACGAGCAGTACTTC. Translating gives CASSPNWDSYEQYF. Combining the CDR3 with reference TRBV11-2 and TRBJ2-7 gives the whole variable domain EAGVAQSPRYKIIEKRQSVAFWCNPISGHATLYWYQQILGQGPKLLIQFQNNGVVDDSQLPKDRFSAERLKGVDSTLKIQPAKLEDSAVYLCASSPNWDSYEQYFGPGTRLTVT.

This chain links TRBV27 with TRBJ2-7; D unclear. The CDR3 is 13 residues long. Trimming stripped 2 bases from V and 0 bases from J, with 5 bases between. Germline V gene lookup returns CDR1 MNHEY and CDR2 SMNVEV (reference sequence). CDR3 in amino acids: CASSLGGSYEQYF. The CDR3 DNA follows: TGTGCCAGCAGTTTAGGCGGCTCCTACGAGCAGTACTTC.

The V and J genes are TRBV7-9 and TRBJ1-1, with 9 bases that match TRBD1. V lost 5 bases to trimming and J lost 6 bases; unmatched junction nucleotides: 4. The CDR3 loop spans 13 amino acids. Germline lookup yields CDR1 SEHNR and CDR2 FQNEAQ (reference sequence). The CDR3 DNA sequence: TGTGCCAGCAGCCCGGACAGGGGCCCTGAAGCTTTCTTT. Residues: CASSPDRGPEAFF. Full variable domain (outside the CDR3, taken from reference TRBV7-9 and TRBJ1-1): DTGVSQNPRHKITKRGQNVTFRCDPISEHNRLYWYRQTLGQGPEFLTYFQNEAQLEKSRLLSDRFSAERPKGSFSTLEIQRTEQGDSAMYLCASSPDRGPEAFFGQGTRLTVV.

Written as DNA, the CDR3 is TGTGCCAGCAGCCTAAGTCTCCGGGACTCTACCTACGAGCAGTACTTC. Translated, it gives CASSLSLRDSTYEQYF. V usage is TRBV4-2 and J usage is TRBJ2-7; possibly TRBD2 for D (6 bases). The germline V gene encodes CDR1 LGHNA and CDR2 YNFKEQ. There are 16 residues in the CDR3. Deletions cut 4 bases from V and 2 bases from J, with 18 bases between.

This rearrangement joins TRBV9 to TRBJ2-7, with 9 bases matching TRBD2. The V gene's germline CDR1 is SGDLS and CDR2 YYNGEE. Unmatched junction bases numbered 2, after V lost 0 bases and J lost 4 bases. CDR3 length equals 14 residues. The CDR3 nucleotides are TGTGCCAGCAGCGTAGGGACTAGCGTGTACGAGCAGTACTTC. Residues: CASSVGTSVYEQYF. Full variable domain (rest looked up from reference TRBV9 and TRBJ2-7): DSGVTQTPKHLITATGQRVTLRCSPRSGDLSVYWYQQSLDQGLQFLIQYYNGEERAKGNILERFSAQQFPDLHSELNLSSLELGDSALYFCASSVGTSVYEQYFGPGTRLTVT.

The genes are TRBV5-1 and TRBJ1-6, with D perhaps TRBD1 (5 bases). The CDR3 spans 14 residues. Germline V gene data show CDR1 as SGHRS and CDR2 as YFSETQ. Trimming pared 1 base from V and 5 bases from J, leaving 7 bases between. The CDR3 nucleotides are TGCGCCAGCAGCTTGCAGGGTAATAATTCACCCCTCCACTTT. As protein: CASSLQGNNSPLHF.

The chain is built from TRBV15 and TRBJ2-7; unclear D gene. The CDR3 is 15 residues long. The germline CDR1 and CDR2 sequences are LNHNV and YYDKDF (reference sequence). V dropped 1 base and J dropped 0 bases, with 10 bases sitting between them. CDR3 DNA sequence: TGTGCCACCAGCAGAGGGGCGGTTAGCTCCTACGAGCAGTACTTC. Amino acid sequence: CATSRGAVSSYEQYF.

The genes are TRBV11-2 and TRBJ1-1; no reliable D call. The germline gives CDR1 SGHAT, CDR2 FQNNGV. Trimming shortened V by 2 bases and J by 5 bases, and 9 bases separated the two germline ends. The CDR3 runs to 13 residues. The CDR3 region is CASSLLSETEAFF. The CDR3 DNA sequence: TGTGCCAGCAGCTTACTTTCGGAGACTGAAGCTTTCTTT.

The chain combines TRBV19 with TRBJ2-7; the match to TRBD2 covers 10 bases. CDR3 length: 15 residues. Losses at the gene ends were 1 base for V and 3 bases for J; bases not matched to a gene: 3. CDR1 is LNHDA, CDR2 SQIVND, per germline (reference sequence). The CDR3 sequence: CASSIAGTSDYEQYF. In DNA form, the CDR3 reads TGTGCCAGTAGTATAGCCGGGACTAGCGACTACGAGCAGTACTTC. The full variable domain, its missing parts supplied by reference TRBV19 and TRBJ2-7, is DGGITQSPKYLFRKEGQNVTLSCEQNLNHDAMYWYRQDPGQGLRLIYYSQIVNDFQKGDIAEGYSVSREKKESFPLTVTSAQKNPTAFYLCASSIAGTSDYEQYFGPGTRLTVT.

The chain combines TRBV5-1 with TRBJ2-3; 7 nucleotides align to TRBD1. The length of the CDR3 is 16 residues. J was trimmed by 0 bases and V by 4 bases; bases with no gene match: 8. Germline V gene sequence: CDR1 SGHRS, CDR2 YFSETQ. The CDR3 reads CASSPEGAASTDTQYF. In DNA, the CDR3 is TGCGCCAGCAGCCCCGAGGGGGCGGCTAGCACAGATACGCAGTATTTT.

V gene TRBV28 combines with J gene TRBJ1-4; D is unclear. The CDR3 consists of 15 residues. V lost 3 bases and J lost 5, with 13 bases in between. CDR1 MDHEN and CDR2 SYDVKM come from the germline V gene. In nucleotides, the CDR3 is TGTGCCAGCAGTTTGGCAGCCACAATAAATGAAAAACTGTTTTTT. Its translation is CASSLAATINEKLFF.

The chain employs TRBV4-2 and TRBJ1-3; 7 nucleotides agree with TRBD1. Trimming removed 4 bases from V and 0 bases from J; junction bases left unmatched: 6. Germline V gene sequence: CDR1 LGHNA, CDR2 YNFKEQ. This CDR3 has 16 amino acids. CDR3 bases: TGTGCCAGCAGCCGGGGACAGACCAACTCTGGAAACACCATATATTTT. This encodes CASSRGQTNSGNTIYF.

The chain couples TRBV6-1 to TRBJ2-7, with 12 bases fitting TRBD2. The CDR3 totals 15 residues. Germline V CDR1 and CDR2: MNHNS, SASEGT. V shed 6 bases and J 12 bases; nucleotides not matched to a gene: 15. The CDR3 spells CASRQLGLAGSGWYF. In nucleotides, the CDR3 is TGTGCCAGCAGACAGCTAGGACTAGCGGGATCCGGTTGGTACTTC.

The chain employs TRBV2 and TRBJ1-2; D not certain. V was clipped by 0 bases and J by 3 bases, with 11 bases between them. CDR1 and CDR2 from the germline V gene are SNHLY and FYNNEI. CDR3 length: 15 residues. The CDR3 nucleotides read TGTGCCAGCAGTGAAGCGGGATATGCATACTATGGCTACACCTTC. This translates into CASSEAGYAYYGYTF. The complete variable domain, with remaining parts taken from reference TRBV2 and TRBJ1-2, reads EPEVTQTPSHQVTQMGQEVILRCVPISNHLYFYWYRQILGQKVEFLVSFYNNEISEKSEIFDDQFSVERPDGSNFTLKIRSTKLEDSAMYFCASSEAGYAYYGYTFGSGTRLTVV.

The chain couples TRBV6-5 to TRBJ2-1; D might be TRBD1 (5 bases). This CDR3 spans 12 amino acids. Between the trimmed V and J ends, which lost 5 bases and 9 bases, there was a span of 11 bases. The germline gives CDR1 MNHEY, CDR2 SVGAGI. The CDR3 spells CASSGTGAEQFF. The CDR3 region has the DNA TGTGCCAGCAGTGGCACAGGCGCTGAGCAGTTCTTC.

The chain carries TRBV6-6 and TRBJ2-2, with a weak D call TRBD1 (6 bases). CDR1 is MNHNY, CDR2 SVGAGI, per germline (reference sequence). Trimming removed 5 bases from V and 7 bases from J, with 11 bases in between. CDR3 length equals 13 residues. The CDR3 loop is CASSPTGLGELFF. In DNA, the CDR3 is TGTGCCAGCAGTCCTACAGGGCTCGGGGAGCTGTTTTTT.

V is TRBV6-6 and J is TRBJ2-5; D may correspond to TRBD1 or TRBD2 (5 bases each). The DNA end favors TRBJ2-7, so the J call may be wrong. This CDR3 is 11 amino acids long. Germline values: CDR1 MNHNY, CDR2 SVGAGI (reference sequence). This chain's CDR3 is CASLGTHEQYF. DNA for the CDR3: TGTGCCAGCTTAGGGACCCACGAGCAGTACTTC.

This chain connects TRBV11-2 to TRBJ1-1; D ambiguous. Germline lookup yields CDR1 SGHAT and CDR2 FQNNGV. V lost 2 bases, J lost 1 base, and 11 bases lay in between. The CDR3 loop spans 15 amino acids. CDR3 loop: CASSLPGRTNTEAFF. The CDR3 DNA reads TGTGCCAGCAGCTTACCAGGCAGAACGAACACTGAAGCTTTCTTT.

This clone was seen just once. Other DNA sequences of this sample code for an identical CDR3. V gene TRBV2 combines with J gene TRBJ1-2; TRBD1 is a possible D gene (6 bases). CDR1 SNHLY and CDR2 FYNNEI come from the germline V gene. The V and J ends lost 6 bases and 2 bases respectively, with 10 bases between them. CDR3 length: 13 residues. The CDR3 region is CASSVDSNYGYTF. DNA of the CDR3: TGTGCCAGCAGCGTGGACAGCAACTATGGCTACACCTTC.

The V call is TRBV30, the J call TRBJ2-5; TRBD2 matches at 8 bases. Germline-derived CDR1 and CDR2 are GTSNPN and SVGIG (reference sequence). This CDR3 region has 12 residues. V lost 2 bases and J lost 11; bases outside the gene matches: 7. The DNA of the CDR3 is TGTGCCTGGAGTAAGAGAGCGGGAGAGCAGTACTTC. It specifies CAWSKRAGEQYF.

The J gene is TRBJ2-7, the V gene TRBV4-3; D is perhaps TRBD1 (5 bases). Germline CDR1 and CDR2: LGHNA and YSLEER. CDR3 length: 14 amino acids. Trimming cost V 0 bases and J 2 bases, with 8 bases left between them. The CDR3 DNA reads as TGCGCCAGCAGCCAAGATAGGGGCGCCTACGAGCAGTACTTC. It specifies CASSQDRGAYEQYF.

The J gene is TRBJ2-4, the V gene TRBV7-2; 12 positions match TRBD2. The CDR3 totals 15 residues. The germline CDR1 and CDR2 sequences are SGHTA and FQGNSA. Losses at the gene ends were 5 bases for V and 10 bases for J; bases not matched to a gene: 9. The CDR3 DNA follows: TGTGCCAGCAGCCCTCAAGGACTAGCGGGGACAATTCAGTACTTC. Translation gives CASSPQGLAGTIQYF.

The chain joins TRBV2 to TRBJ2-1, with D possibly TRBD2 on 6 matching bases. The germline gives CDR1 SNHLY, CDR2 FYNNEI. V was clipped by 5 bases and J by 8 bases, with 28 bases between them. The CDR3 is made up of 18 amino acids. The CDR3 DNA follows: TGTGCCAGCAGTCTGGGTATGGGAGGCTCCGGGAGAGCCCATGAGCAGTTCTTC. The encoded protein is CASSLGMGGSGRAHEQFF.

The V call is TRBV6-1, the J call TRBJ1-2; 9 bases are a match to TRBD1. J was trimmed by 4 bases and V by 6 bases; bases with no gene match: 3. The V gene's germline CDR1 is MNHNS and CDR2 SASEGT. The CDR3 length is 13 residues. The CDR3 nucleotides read TGTGCCAGCAGGGACAGGGGACGCTATGGCTACACCTTC. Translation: CASRDRGRYGYTF.

The CDR3 here is CASTSSWANTGELFF. CDR3 bases: TGTGCCAGCACCTCTTCTTGGGCGAACACCGGGGAGCTGTTTTTT. The rearrangement joins TRBV6-5 to TRBJ2-2; D not resolved. The CDR3 has 15 residues. V lost 7 bases and J 0 bases, leaving 12 bases between the germline ends. Per germline, CDR1 MNHEY and CDR2 SVGAGI.

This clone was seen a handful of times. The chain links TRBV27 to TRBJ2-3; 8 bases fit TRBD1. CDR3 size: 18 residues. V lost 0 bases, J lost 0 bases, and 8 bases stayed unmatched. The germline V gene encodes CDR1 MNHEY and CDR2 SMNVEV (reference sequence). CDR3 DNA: TGTGCCAGCAGTTTATCGCGCCCCGGGACAGGAAGCACAGATACGCAGTATTTT. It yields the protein CASSLSRPGTGSTDTQYF.

The CDR3 region has the DNA TGTGCCTGGAGTCCTGGACAGTATGGCTACACCTTC. It codes for CAWSPGQYGYTF. J is TRBJ1-2 and V is TRBV30, with D possibly matching TRBD1 (6 bases). This CDR3 contains 12 residues. CDR1 GTSNPN and CDR2 SVGIG come from the germline V gene (reference sequence). The ends were cut back, 2 bases at V and 5 bases at J, with 9 bases in the middle.

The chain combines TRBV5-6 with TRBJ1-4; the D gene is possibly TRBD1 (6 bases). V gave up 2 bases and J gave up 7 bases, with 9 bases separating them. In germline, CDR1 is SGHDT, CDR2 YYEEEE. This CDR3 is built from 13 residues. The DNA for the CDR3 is TGTGCCAGCAGCTTTACAGGGAGTGAAAAACTGTTTTTT. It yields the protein CASSFTGSEKLFF.

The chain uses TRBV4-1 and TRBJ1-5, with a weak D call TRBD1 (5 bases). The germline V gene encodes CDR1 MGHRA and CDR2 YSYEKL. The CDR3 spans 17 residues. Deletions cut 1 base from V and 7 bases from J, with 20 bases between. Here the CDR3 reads CASSQGGLAGSKQPQHF. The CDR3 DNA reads TGCGCCAGCAGCCAAGGGGGCTTGGCAGGGTCAAAACAGCCCCAGCATTTT.

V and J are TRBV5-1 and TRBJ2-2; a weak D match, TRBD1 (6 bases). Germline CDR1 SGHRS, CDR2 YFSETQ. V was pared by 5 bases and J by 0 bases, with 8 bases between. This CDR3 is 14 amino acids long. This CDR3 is CASRDRPNTGELFF. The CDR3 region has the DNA TGCGCCAGCAGGGACAGACCGAACACCGGGGAGCTGTTTTTT.